This entry is about one T cell receptor beta chain. The antigen remains unidentified. The read ends 3 residues early relative to the CDR3; the germline J gene fills the gap. The sample belongs to a study of T cells in women clearing cervical HPV infection. Study details: Blood came at first lesion visit for cases, post-clearance for controls.

Measured with immunoSEQ multiplex PCR; TCRdb has only the in-frame clones, and not every one. The table for this sample gives tens of thousands of clones. Findings of the study overall: Repertoire richness, not evenness, was significantly elevated in CIN3+ cases versus controls.

J gave up 1 base and V 6 bases, and 9 bases lay outside the gene matches. The CDR3 length is 14 residues. The germline V gene has CDR1 DFQATT and CDR2 SNEGSKA (reference sequence). The sequenced sample was blood buffy coat. The receptor was derived from a woman aged 18-69 years with a cervical HPV16 infection that either progressed to CIN3+ or cleared (not recorded which). This chain links TRBV20-1 with TRBJ2-7; TRBD1 matches at 7 bases. CDR3 protein: CSASGTVRSYEQYF. CDR3 bases read: TGCAGTGCGTCCGGGACAGTCCGTTCCTACGAG.